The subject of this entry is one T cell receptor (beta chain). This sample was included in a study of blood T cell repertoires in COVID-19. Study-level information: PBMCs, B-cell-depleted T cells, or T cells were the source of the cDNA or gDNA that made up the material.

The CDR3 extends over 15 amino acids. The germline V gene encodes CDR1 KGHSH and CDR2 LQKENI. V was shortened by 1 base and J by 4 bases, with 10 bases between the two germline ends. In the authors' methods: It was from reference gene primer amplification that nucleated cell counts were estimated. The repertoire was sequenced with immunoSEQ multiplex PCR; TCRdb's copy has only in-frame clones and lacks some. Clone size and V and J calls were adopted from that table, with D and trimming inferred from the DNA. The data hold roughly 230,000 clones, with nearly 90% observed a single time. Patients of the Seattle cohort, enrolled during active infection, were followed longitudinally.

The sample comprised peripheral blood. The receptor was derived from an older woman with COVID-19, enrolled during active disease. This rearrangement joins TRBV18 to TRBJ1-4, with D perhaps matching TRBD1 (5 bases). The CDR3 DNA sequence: TGTGCCAGCTCACCACGTGACAGCCTTAATGAAAAACTGTTTTTT. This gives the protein CASSPRDSLNEKLFF.